This TCR beta chain is from a study of blood T cell repertoires in COVID-19. About the research overall: The United States, Italy and Spain supplied acute and convalescent COVID-19 samples. Sources were T cells, B-cell-depleted T cells, or PBMCs; the material itself was cDNA or gDNA.

This clone turned up a few times. The data were produced by immunoSEQ multiplex PCR, yet TCRdb's version contains in-frame clones alone and is incomplete. The sample contains about 200,000 clones, 70% to 90% of which appear only once. Participants spanned ages about 18 to 89 years and resided in roughly 22 US areas. Trimming removed 3 bases from V and 3 bases from J; junction bases left unmatched: 10. CDR3 length: 16 amino acids. Germline loops: CDR1 LNHDA, CDR2 SQIVND (reference sequence). This chain links TRBV19 with TRBJ1-1; 7 bases agree with TRBD1. Sequencing was carried out using PBMCs or T cells enriched from blood (not recorded which). This TCR was recovered from a woman aged 40 to 49 with acute COVID-19. As DNA, the CDR3 is TGTGCCAGTAGTATTCGACAGAACAGGGGTGACACTGAAGCTTTCTTT. The encoded protein is CASSIRQNRGDTEAFF.